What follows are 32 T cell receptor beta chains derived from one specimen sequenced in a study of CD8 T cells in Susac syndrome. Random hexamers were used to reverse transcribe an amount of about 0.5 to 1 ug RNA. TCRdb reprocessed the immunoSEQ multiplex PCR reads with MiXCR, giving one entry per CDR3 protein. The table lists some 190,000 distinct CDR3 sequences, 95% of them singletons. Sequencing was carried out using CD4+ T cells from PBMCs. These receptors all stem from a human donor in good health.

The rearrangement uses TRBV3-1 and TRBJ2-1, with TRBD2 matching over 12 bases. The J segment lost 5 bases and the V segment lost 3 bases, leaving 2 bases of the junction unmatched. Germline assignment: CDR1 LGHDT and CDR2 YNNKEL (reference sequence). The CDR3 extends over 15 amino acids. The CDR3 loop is CASSQWTSGNNEQFF. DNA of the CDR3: TGTGCCAGCAGCCAGTGGACTAGCGGGAACAATGAGCAGTTCTTC.

The CDR3 protein is CATRGGAGELFF. CDR3 nucleotides: TGTGCCACTAGAGGGGGGGCCGGGGAGCTGTTTTTT. The genes are TRBV28 and TRBJ2-2; tentative D call: TRBD2 (7 bases). Per germline, CDR1 MDHEN and CDR2 SYDVKM. This CDR3 is 12 amino acids long. The V gene lost 10 bases and the J gene lost 6 bases, with 12 bases spanning the gap. Full variable domain (missing parts from reference TRBV28 and TRBJ2-2): DVKVTQSSRYLVKRTGEKVFLECVQDMDHENMFWYRQDPGLGLRLIYFSYDVKMKEKGDIPEGYSVSREKKERFSLILESASTNQTSMYLCATRGGAGELFFGEGSRLTVL.

The CDR3 coding sequence is TGCAGCGTTGGGGACAGGGGATACAATGAGCAGTTCTTC. As protein: CSVGDRGYNEQFF. The V and J genes are TRBV29-1 and TRBJ2-1; 10 bases fit TRBD1. Per the germline V gene, CDR1 is SQVTM and CDR2 is ANQGSEA. V lost 4 bases, J lost 4 bases, and 1 base stayed unmatched. This CDR3 is built from 13 residues.

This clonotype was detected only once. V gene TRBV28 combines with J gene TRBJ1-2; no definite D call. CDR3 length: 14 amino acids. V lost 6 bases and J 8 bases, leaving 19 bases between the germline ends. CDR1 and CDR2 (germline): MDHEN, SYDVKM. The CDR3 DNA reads TGTGCCAGCAGAGTTCCGTCTCTATCGGGAGGCTACACCTTC. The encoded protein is CASRVPSLSGGYTF.

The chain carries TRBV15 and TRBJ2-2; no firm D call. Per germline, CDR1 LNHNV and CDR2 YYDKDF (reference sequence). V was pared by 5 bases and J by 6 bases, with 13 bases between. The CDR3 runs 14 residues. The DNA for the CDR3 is TGTGCCACCAGCGCCCGGATCTACCCCGGGGAGCTGTTTTTT. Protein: CATSARIYPGELFF.

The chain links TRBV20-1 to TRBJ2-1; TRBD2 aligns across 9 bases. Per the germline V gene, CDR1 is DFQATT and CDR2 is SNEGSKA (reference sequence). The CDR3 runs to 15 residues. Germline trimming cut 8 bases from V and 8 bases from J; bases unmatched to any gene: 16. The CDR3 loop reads CSTAKWAGGRDEQFF. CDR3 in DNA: TGCAGTACGGCCAAATGGGCGGGAGGGCGCGATGAGCAGTTCTTC.

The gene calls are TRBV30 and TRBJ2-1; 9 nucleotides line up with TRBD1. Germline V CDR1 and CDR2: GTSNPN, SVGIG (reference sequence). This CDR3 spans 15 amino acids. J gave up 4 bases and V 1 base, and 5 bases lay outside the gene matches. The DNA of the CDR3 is TGTGCCTGGAGTGCAAACAGGGGGCGATACAATGAGCAGTTCTTC. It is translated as CAWSANRGRYNEQFF. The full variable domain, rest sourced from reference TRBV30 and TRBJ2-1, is SQTIHQWPATLVQPVGSPLSLECTVEGTSNPNLYWYRQAAGRGLQLLFYSVGIGQISSEVPQNLSASRPQDRQFILSSKKLLLSDSGFYLCAWSANRGRYNEQFFGPGTRLTVL.

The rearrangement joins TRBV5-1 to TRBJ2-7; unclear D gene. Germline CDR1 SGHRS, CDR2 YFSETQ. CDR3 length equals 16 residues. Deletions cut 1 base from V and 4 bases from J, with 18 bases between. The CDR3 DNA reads TGCGCCAGCAGCTTGACCGCATTCCCGGGCAGTTACGAGCAGTACTTC. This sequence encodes CASSLTAFPGSYEQYF. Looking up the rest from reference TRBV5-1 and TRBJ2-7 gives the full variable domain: KAGVTQTPRYLIKTRGQQVTLSCSPISGHRSVSWYQQTPGQGLQFLFEYFSETQRNKGNFPGRFSGRQFSNSRSEMNVSTLELGDSALYLCASSLTAFPGSYEQYFGPGTRLTVT.

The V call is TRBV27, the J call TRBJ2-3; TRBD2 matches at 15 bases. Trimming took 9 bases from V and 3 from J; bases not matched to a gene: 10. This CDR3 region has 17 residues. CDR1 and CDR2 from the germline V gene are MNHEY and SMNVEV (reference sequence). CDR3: CASSPGLAGGGTDTQYF. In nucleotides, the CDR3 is TGTGCCAGTAGTCCGGGACTAGCGGGAGGTGGGACAGATACGCAGTATTTT.

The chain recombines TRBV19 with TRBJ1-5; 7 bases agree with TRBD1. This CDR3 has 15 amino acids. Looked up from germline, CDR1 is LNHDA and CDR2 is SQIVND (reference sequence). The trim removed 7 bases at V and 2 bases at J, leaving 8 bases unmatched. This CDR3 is CASIGLTGGNQPQHF. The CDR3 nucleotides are TGTGCCAGTATTGGCCTTACAGGGGGCAATCAGCCCCAGCATTTT.

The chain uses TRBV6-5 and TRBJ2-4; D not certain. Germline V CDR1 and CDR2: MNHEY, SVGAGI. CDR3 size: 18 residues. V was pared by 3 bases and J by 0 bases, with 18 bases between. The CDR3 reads CASSYQAPQRLAKNIQYF. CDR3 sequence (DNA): TGTGCCAGCAGTTATCAGGCCCCCCAACGATTAGCCAAAAACATTCAGTACTTC.

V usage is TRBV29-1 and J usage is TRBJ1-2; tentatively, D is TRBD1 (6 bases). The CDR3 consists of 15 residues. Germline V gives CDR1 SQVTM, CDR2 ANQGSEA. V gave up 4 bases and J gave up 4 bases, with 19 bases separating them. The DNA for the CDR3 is TGCAGCGTTGTCCCTTGGACAGATTGGTCCTATGGCTACACCTTC. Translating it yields CSVVPWTDWSYGYTF.

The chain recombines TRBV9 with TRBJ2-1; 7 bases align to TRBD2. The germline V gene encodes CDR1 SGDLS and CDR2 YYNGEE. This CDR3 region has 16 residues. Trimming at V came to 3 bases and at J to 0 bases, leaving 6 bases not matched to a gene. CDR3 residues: CASSERGSSSYNEQFF. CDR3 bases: TGTGCCAGCAGCGAGCGGGGCTCCAGCTCCTACAATGAGCAGTTCTTC.

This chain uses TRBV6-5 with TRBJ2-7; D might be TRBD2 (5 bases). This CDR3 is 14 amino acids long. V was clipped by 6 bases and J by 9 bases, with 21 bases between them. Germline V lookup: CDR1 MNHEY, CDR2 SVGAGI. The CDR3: CASSEGGSYEWQYV. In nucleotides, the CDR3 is TGTGCCAGCAGCGAGGGTGGCTCCTACGAGTGGCAGTACGTC.

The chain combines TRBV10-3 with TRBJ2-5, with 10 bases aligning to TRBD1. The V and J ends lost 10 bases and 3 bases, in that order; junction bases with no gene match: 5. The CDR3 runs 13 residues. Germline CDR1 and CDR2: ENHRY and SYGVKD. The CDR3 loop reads CATAGTGEETQYF. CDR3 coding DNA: TGTGCCACAGCCGGGACAGGGGAAGAGACCCAGTACTTC.

CDR3 in amino acids: CASSSSGTPSYEQYV. The CDR3 nucleotides read TGTGCCAGCAGTTCAAGCGGGACGCCCTCCTACGAGCAGTACGTC. The genes are TRBV6-5 and TRBJ2-7; 7 bases match TRBD2. V lost 4 bases to trimming and J lost 0 bases; unmatched junction nucleotides: 6. Germline CDR1 is MNHEY and CDR2 is SVGAGI. The CDR3 spans 15 residues.

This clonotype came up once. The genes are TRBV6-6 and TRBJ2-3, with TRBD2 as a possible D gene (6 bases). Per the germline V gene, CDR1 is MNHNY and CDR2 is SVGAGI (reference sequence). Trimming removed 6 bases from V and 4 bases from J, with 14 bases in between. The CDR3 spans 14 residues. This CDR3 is CASSSSVRADTQYF. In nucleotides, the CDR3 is TGTGCCAGCAGCTCTAGCGTCCGCGCAGATACGCAGTATTTT.

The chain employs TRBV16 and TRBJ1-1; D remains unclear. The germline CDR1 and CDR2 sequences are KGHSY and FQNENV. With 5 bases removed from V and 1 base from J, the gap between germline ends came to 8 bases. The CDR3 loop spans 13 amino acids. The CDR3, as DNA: TGTGCCAGCAGCGGCAGGTGGAACACTGAAGCTTTCTTT. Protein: CASSGRWNTEAFF.

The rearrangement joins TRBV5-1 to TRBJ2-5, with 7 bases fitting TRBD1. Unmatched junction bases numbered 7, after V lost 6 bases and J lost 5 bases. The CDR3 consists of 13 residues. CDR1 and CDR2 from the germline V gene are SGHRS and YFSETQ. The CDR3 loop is CASMRDRDETQYF. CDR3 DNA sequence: TGCGCCAGCATGAGAGACAGGGACGAGACCCAGTACTTC. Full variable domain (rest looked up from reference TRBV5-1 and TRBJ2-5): KAGVTQTPRYLIKTRGQQVTLSCSPISGHRSVSWYQQTPGQGLQFLFEYFSETQRNKGNFPGRFSGRQFSNSRSEMNVSTLELGDSALYLCASMRDRDETQYFGPGTRLLVL.

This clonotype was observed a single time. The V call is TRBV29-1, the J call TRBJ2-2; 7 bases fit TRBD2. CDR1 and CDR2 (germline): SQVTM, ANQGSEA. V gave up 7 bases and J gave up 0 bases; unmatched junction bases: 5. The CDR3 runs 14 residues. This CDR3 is CSALSGSNTGELFF. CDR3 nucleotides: TGCAGCGCCCTTAGCGGGTCGAACACCGGGGAGCTGTTTTTT.

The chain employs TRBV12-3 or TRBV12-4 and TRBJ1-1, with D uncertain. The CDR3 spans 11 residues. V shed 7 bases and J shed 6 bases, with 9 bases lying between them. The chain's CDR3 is CASIAVAEAFF. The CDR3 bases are TGTGCCAGCATCGCGGTGGCTGAAGCTTTCTTT.

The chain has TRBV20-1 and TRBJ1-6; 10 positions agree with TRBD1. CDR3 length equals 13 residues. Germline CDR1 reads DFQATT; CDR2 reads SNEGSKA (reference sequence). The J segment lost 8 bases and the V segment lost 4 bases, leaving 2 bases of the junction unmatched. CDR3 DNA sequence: TGCAGTGCTATAGGGACAGGGGATTCACCCCTCCACTTT. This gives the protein CSAIGTGDSPLHF.

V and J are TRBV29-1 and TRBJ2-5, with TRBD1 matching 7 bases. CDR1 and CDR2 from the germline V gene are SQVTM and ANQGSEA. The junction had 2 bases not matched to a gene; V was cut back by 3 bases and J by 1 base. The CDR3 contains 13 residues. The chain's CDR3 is CSVEDRFQETQYF. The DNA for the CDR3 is TGCAGCGTTGAGGACAGGTTCCAAGAGACCCAGTACTTC.

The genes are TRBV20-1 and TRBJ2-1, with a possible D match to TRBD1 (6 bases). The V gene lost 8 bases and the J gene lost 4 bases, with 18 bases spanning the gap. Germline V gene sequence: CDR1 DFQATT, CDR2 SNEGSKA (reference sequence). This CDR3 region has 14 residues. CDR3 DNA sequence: TGCAGTCCAAGAGTTGGGGGCAATTACAATGAGCAGTTCTTC. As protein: CSPRVGGNYNEQFF.

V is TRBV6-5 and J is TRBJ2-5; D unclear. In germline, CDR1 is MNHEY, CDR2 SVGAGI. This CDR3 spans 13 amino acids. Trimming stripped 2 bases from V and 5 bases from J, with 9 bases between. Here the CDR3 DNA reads TGTGCCAGCAGTTACGACCCCTCGGAGACCCAGTACTTC. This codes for CASSYDPSETQYF.

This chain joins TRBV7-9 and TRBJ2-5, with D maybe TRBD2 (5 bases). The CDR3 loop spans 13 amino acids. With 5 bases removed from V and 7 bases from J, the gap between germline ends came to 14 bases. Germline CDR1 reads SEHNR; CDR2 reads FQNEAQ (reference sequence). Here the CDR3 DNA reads TGTGCCAGCAGCCTCGGGGATTGGGGGACCCAGTACTTC. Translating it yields CASSLGDWGTQYF.

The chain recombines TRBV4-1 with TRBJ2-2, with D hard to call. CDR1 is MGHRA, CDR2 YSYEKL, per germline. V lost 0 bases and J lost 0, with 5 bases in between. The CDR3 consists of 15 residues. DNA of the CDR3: TGCGCCAGCAGCCAAGACAGGACGAACACCGGGGAGCTGTTTTTT. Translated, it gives CASSQDRTNTGELFF.

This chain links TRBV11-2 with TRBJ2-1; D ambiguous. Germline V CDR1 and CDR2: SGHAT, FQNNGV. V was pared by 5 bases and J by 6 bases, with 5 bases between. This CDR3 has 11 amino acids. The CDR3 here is CASSPANEQFF. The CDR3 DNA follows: TGTGCCAGCAGCCCGGCCAATGAGCAGTTCTTC.

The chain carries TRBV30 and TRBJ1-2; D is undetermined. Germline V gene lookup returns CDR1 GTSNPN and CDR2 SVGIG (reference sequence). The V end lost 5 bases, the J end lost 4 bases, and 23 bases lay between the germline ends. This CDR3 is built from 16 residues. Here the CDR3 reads CAWCYRPALPSYGYTF. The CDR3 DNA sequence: TGTGCCTGGTGCTACCGCCCGGCCCTACCCTCCTATGGCTACACCTTC.

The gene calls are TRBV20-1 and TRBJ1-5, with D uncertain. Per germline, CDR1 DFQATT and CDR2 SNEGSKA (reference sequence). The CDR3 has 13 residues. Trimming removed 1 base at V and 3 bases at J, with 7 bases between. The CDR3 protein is CSARVLDNQPQHF. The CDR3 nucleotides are TGCAGTGCTAGAGTTCTAGACAATCAGCCCCAGCATTTT.

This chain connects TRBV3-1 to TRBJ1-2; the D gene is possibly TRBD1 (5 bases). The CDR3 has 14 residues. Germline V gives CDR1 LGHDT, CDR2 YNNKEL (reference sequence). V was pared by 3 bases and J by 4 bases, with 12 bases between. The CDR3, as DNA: TGTGCCAGCAGCCAGGCTGGACAAACCTATGGCTACACCTTC. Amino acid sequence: CASSQAGQTYGYTF.

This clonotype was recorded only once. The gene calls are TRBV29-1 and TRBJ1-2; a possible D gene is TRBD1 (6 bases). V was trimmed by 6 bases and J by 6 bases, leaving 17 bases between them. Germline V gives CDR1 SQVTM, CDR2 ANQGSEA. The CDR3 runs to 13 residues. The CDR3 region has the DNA TGCAGCGTCGCCGCGGGGAGGGGGGATGGCTACACCTTC. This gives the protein CSVAAGRGDGYTF. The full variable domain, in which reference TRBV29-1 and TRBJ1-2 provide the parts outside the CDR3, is SAVISQKPSRDICQRGTSLTIQCQVDSQVTMMFWYRQQPGQSLTLIATANQGSEATYESGFVIDKFPISRPNLTFSTLTVSNMSPEDSSIYLCSVAAGRGDGYTFGSGTRLTVV.